The clone carrying this T cell receptor beta chain came up a few times. What it binds is not known. This sample stems from a study of T cell repertoires in cytomegalovirus infection. About the study: CMV infection and matching HLA type were both indicated by public TCR beta signatures. Whole-study findings and limits: Pooled public TCR beta family frequency picked out CMV carriers with the relevant HLA. There were HLA-C-restricted CMV-specific TCR beta clonotypes dominating the ex vivo response.

TCRdb passed the reads through MiXCR, listing each CDR3 protein once. The sample records some 800,000 distinct CDR3 sequences, 32% being singletons. CDR3 size: 19 residues. CDR1 is SGHVS, CDR2 FQNEAQ, per germline. The V and J ends lost 5 bases and 0 bases respectively, with 22 bases between them. The sample here was cultured CD8+ T cells from PBMCs, taken from culture after CMV antigen stimulation. This sequence was found in a human donor in good health (CMV status not recorded). Some clones in this sample may be carry-over from other donors' samples. This chain links TRBV7-8 with TRBJ2-2, with D possibly being TRBD1 (5 bases). The CDR3 is CASSPKRRLGASNTGELFF. The CDR3, as DNA: TGTGCCAGCAGCCCCAAACGTCGATTAGGGGCCTCGAACACCGGGGAGCTGTTTTTT.